This paragraph reports one TCR beta chain. Antigen specificity is unknown. Germline-derived CDR1 and CDR2 are LNHDA and SQIVND (reference sequence). The V segment lost 5 bases and the J segment 3 bases; nucleotides outside the gene matches: 5. The CDR3 covers 15 residues. This sample is part of a study of cytomegalovirus exposure and HLA in healthy donors. Researchers ran the PCR with 60 Vbeta and 13 Jbeta primers. Measured with immunoSEQ multiplex PCR; TCRdb has only the in-frame clones, and not every one. The sample lists 150,000 to 200,000 clones; around 81% were seen once. Findings and limits, study-wide: For TCR beta chains, V- and J-gene trimming was later linked to a missense DCLRE1C variant. Later analysis identified 16,000 or so TCR beta sequences associated with HLA alleles, using a false discovery rate threshold of 0.05. Highest at DRB1 and lowest at HLA-C, TCR association rates differed among HLA loci in a later analysis.

What was sequenced was PBMCs. The clonotype was recovered from a woman in her twenties or thirties in good health and CMV-seronegative. This chain connects TRBV19 to TRBJ1-2, with TRBD1 matching 11 bases. This CDR3 reads CASSSRTGGDYGYTF. Here the CDR3 DNA reads TGTGCCAGTAGTTCCCGGACAGGGGGCGACTATGGCTACACCTTC.